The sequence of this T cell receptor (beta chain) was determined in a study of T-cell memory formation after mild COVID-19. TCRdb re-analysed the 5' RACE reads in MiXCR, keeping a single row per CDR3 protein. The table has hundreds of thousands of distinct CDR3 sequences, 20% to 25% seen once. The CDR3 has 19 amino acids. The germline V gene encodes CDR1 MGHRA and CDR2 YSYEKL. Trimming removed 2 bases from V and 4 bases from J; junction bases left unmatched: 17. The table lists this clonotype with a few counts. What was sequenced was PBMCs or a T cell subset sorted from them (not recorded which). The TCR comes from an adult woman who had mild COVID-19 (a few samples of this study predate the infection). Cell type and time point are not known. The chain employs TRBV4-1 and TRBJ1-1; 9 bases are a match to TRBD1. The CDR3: CASSQPLDRGRRGVTEAFF. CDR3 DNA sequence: TGCGCCAGCAGCCAACCCCTGGACAGGGGAAGGAGAGGGGTCACTGAAGCTTTCTTT.